This TCR beta chain was identified during a study of blood T cell repertoires in COVID-19. Study context: Acute-phase and convalescent COVID-19 samples originated in the United States, Italy and Spain.

Per the germline V gene, CDR1 is SGHAT and CDR2 is FQNNGV. V shed 4 bases and J 10 bases; nucleotides not matched to a gene: 2. The CDR3 consists of 14 residues. This table comes from immunoSEQ multiplex PCR, and its TCRdb copy is limited to in-frame clones, with some not included. The repertoire consists of about 160,000 clones, with just under 85% occurring once and the leading ten covering 20% to 25%. The sequence was collected from a woman older than 75 with acute or convalescent COVID-19. Sequences were obtained from peripheral blood. This chain links TRBV11-2 with TRBJ2-1, with 15 bases that match TRBD2. The DNA for the CDR3 is TGTGCCAGCAGCTGGGGGACTAGCGGGAGGGAGCAGTTCTTC. Protein: CASSWGTSGREQFF.